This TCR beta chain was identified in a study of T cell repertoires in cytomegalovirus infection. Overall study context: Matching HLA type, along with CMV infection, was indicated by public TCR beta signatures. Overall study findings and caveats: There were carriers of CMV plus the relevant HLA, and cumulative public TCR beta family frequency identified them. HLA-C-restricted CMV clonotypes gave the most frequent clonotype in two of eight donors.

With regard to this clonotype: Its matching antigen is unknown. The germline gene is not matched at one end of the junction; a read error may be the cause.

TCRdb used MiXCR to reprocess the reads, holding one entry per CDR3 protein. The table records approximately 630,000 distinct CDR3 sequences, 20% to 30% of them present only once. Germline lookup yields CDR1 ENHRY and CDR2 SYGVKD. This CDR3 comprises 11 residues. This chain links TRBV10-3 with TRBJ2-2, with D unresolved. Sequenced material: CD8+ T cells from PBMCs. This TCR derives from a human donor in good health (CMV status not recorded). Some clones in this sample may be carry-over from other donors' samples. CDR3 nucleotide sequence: TGTGCCACAGGAAACATCGGGGAGCTGTTTTTT. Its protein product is CATGNIGELFF.